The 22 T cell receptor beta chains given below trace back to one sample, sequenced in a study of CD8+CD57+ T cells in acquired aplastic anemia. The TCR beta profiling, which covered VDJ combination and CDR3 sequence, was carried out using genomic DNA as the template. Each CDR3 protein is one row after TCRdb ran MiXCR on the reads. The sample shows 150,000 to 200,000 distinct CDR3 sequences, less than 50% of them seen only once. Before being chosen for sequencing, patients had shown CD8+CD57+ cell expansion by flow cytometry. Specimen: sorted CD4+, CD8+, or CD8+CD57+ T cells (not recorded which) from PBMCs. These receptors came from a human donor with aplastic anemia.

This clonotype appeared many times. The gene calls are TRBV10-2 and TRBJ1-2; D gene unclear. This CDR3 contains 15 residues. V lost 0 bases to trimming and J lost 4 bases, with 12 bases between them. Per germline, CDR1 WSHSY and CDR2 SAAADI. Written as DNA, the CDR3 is TGCGCCAGCAGTGAGTCTTGGACGGACGTCTATGGCTACACCTTC. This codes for CASSESWTDVYGYTF.

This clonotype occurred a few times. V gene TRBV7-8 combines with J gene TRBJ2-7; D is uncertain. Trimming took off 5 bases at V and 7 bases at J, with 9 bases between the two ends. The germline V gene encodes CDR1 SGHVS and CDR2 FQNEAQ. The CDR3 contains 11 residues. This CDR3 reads CASSLQEEQYF. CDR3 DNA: TGTGCCAGCAGCCTCCAGGAGGAGCAGTACTTC.

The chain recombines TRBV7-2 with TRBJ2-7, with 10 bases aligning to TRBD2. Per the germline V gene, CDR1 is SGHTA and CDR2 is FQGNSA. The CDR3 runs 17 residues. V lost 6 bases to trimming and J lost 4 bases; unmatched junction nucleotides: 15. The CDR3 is CASSHPASGSLGYEQYF. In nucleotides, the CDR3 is TGTGCCAGCAGTCACCCCGCTAGCGGGAGCTTAGGGTACGAGCAGTACTTC.

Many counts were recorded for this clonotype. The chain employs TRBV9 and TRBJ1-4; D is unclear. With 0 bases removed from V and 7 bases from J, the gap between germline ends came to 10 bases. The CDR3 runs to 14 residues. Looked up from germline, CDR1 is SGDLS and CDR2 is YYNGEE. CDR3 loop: CASSVGTKGEKLFF. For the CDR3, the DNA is TGTGCCAGCAGCGTAGGCACGAAGGGTGAAAAACTGTTTTTT.

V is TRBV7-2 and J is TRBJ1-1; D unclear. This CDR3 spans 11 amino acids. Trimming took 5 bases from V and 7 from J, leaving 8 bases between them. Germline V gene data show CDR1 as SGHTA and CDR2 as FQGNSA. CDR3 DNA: TGTGCCAGCAGCGCCGGCTTTGAAGCTTTCTTT. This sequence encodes CASSAGFEAFF. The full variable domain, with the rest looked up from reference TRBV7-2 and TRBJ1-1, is GAGVSQSPSNKVTEKGKDVELRCDPISGHTALYWYRQSLGQGLEFLIYFQGNSAPDKSGLPSDRFSAERTGGSVSTLTIQRTQQEDSAVYLCASSAGFEAFFGQGTRLTVV.

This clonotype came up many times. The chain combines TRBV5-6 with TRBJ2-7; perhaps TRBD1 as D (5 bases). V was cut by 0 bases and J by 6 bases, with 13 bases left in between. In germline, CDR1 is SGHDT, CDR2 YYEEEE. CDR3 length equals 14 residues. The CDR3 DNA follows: TGTGCCAGCAGCTTGGTTTATAGGGGTAGCGAGCAGTACTTC. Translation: CASSLVYRGSEQYF.

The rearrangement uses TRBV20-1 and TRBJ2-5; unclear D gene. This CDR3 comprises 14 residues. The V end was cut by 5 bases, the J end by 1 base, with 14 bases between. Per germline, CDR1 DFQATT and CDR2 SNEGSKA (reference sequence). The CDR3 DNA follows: TGCAGTGCTGTATTTCCCCGGGTCCAAGAGACCCAGTACTTC. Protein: CSAVFPRVQETQYF.

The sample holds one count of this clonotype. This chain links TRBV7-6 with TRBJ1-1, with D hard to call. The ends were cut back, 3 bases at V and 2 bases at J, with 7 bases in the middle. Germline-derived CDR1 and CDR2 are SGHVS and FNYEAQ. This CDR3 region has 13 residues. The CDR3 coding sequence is TGTGCCAGCAGCTTCAGGAAAAACACTGAAGCTTTCTTT. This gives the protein CASSFRKNTEAFF. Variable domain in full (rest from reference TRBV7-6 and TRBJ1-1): GAGVSQSPRYKVTKRGQDVALRCDPISGHVSLYWYRQALGQGPEFLTYFNYEAQQDKSGLPNDRFSAERPEGSISTLTIQRTEQRDSAMYRCASSFRKNTEAFFGQGTRLTVV.

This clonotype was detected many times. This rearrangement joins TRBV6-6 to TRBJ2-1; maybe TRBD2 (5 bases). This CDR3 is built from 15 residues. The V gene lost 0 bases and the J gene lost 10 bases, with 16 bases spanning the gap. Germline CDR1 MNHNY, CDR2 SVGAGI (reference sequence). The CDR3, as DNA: TGTGCCAGCAGTTACTCATGGGTCTGGACTGAAGAGCAGTTCTTC. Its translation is CASSYSWVWTEEQFF.

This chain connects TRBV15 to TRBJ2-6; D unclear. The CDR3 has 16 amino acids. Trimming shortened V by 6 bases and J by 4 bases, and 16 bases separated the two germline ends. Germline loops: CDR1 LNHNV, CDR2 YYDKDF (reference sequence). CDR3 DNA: TGTGCCACCAGTAGTCATTCTGGGTCCGGGGCCAACGTCCTGACTTTC. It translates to CATSSHSGSGANVLTF.

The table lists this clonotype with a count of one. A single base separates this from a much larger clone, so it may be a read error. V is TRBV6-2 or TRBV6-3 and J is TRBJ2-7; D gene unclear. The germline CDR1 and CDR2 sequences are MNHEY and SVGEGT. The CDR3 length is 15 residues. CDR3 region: CASSYSDGWTYEQCF. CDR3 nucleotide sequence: TGTGCCAGCAGTTACTCTGACGGATGGACCTACGAGCAGTGCTTC.

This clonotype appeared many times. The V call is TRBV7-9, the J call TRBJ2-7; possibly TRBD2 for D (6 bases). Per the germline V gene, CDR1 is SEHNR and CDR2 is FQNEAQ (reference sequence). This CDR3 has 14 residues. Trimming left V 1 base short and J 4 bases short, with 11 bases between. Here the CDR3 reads CASSLVSGLYEQYF. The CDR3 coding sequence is TGTGCCAGCAGCTTAGTTAGCGGTCTTTACGAGCAGTACTTC.

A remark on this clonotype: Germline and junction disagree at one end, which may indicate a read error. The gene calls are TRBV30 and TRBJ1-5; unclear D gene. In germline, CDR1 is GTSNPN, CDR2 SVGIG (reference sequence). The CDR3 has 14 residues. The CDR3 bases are TGTGCCTGGGGTGTTAGGTTAGAGGATCAGCCCCAGCATTTT. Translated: CAWGVRLEDQPQHF.

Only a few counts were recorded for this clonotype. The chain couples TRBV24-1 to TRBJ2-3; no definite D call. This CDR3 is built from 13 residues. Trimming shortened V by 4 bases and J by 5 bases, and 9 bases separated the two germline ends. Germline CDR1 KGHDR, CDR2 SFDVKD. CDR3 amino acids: CATSDLVGDTQYF. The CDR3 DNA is TGTGCCACCAGTGACCTCGTAGGAGATACGCAGTATTTT.

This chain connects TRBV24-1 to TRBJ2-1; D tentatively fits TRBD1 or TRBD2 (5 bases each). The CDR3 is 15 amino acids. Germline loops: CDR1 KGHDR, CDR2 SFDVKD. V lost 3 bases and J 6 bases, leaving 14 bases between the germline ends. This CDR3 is CATSDPGTAFNEQFF. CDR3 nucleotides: TGTGCCACCAGTGATCCGGGGACGGCCTTCAATGAGCAGTTCTTC.

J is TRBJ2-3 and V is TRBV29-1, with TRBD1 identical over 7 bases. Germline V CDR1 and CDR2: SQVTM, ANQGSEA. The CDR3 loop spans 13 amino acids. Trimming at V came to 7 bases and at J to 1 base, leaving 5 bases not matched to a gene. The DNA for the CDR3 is TGCAGCGGGAGGACAGGCGGCACAGATACGCAGTATTTT. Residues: CSGRTGGTDTQYF.

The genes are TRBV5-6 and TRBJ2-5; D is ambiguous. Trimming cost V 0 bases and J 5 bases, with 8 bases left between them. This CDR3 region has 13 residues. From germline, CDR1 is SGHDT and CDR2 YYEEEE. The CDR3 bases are TGTGCCAGCAGCTTGGGACAATCGGAGACCCAGTACTTC. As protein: CASSLGQSETQYF.

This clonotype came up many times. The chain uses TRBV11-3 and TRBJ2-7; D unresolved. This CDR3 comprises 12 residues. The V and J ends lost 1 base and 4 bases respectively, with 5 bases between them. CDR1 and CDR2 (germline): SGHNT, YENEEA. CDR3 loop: CASSLGIYEQYF. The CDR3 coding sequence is TGTGCCAGCAGCTTAGGGATTTACGAGCAGTACTTC.

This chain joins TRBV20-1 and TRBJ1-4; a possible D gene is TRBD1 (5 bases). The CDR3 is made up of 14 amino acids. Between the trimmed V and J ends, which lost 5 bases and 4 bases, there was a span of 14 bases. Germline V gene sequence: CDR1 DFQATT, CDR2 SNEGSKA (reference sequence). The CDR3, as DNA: TGCAGTGCTTACCGTGCAGGGTATAATGAAAAACTGTTTTTT. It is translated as CSAYRAGYNEKLFF.

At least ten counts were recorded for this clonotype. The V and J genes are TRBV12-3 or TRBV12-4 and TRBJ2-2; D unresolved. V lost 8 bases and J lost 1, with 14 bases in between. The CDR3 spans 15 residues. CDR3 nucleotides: TGTGCCAGCGGACGACATCCCCAGAACACCGGGGAGCTGTTTTTT. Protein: CASGRHPQNTGELFF.

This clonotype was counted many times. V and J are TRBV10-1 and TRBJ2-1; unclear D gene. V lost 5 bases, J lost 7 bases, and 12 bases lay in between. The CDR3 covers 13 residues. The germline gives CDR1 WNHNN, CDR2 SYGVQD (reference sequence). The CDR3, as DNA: TGCGCCAGCAGTTCCGGTGCCGGGAATGAGCAGTTCTTC. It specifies CASSSGAGNEQFF.

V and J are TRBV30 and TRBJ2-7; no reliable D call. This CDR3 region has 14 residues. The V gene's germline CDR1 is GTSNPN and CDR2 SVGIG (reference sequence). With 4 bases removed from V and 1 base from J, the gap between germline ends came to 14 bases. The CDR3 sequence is CAWTNTDWSYEQYF. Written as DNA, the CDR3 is TGTGCCTGGACTAATACCGACTGGTCCTACGAGCAGTACTTC.